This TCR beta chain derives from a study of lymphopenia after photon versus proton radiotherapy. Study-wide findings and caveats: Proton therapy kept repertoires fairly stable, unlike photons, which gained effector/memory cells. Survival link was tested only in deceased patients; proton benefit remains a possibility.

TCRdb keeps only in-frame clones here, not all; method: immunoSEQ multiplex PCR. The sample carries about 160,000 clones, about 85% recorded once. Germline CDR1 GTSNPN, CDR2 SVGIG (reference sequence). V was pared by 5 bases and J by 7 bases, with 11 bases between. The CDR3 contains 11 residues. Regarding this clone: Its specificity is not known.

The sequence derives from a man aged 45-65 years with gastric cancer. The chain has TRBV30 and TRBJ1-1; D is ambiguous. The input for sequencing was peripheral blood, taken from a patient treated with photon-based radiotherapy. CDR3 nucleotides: TGTGCCTGGGCCCTTCCCGGTGAAGCTTTCTTT. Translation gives CAWALPGEAFF.